The next 25 T cell receptor beta chains were all read from a single sample in a study of T cell repertoires in cytomegalovirus infection. In TCRdb, the reads were re-called with MiXCR into one record per CDR3 protein. The table records 750,000 to 950,000 distinct CDR3 sequences, 29% of them present only once. These receptors' antigens are unknown. The starting material was cultured CD8+ T cells from PBMCs, obtained from culture after CMV antigen stimulation. These receptors all stem from a human donor in good health (CMV status not recorded). Some clones in this sample may be carry-over from other donors' samples.

There are many counts of this clonotype. V gene TRBV7-9 combines with J gene TRBJ1-2, with TRBD1 matching over 7 bases. The CDR3 covers 16 residues. The V segment lost 4 bases and the J segment 4 bases; nucleotides outside the gene matches: 12. Germline V gene lookup returns CDR1 SEHNR and CDR2 FQNEAQ (reference sequence). CDR3: CASSSQGGTKFYGYTF. The CDR3 DNA sequence: TGTGCCAGCAGCTCCCAGGGGGGCACAAAATTCTATGGCTACACCTTC. Looking up the rest from reference TRBV7-9 and TRBJ1-2 gives the full variable domain: DTGVSQNPRHKITKRGQNVTFRCDPISEHNRLYWYRQTLGQGPEFLTYFQNEAQLEKSRLLSDRFSAERPKGSFSTLEIQRTEQGDSAMYLCASSSQGGTKFYGYTFGSGTRLTVV.

In its sample, this clonotype was seen once. This chain uses TRBV10-3 with TRBJ1-3, with D uncertain. The CDR3 consists of 11 residues. Germline V gene lookup returns CDR1 ENHRY and CDR2 SYGVKD. Trimming left V 7 bases short and J 3 bases short, with 4 bases between. The CDR3 nucleotides are TGTGCCATCATACGTGGAAACACCATATATTTT. Translated, it gives CAIIRGNTIYF.

The table lists this clonotype with a few counts. The rearrangement uses TRBV6-6 and TRBJ2-5; the D is unclear. Germline values: CDR1 MNHNY, CDR2 SVGAGI (reference sequence). V was shortened by 0 bases and J by 4 bases, with 21 bases between the two germline ends. The CDR3 runs 18 residues. The CDR3, as DNA: TGTGCCAGCAGTTACTCGGAAGGGCCTCCCGTGATGGCAGAGACCCAGTACTTC. The encoded protein is CASSYSEGPPVMAETQYF.

This clonotype was recorded many times. The genes are TRBV7-8 and TRBJ2-5; maybe TRBD2 (6 bases). Germline CDR1 is SGHVS and CDR2 is FQNEAQ. V lost 5 bases and J 2 bases, leaving 15 bases between the germline ends. This CDR3 region has 15 residues. The CDR3 sequence is CASSEEGLKQETQYF. CDR3 in DNA: TGTGCCAGCAGCGAGGAGGGCCTAAAGCAAGAGACCCAGTACTTC. Full variable domain (remainder filled in from reference TRBV7-8 and TRBJ2-5): GAGVSQSPRYKVAKRGQDVALRCDPISGHVSLFWYQQALGQGPEFLTYFQNEAQLDKSGLPSDRFFAERPEGSVSTLKIQRTQQEDSAVYLCASSEEGLKQETQYFGPGTRLLVL.

The chain joins TRBV6-6 to TRBJ1-5; D gene ambiguous. Germline V CDR1 and CDR2: MNHNY, SVGAGI (reference sequence). V was trimmed by 0 bases and J by 4 bases, leaving 10 bases between them. CDR3 length equals 15 residues. The DNA of the CDR3 is TGTGCCAGCAGTTACTCGAATGTGGGAAATCAGCCCCAGCATTTT. Translating gives CASSYSNVGNQPQHF.

This clonotype has at least ten counts. The chain has TRBV7-2 and TRBJ1-5, with D unresolved. CDR3 size: 15 residues. V was clipped by 3 bases and J by 7 bases, with 16 bases between them. The germline V gene encodes CDR1 SGHTA and CDR2 FQGNSA. CDR3 DNA: TGTGCCAGCAGCTTTGACATATCGCAAGGGCAGCCCCAGCATTTT. Translating it yields CASSFDISQGQPQHF.

This rearrangement joins TRBV15 to TRBJ2-2, with D hard to call. The CDR3 sequence is 13 residues long. Germline values: CDR1 LNHNV, CDR2 YYDKDF (reference sequence). Trimming cost V 8 bases and J 4 bases, with 11 bases left between them. The CDR3 spells CATPVASTGELFF. The CDR3 DNA is TGTGCCACCCCCGTCGCATCCACCGGGGAGCTGTTTTTT.

This clonotype appeared once. The chain carries TRBV11-2 and TRBJ2-1, with D possibly matching TRBD1 (5 bases). The V and J ends lost 1 base and 2 bases respectively, with 12 bases between them. Germline V gene lookup returns CDR1 SGHAT and CDR2 FQNNGV. This CDR3 spans 16 amino acids. The DNA of the CDR3 is TGTGCCAGCAGCTTAGGTTCAGGGTTACCCTACAATGAGCAGTTCTTC. Encoded protein: CASSLGSGLPYNEQFF.

CDR3 coding DNA: TGTGCCAGCAGTCCCCGCCCCCGCAATGAGCAGTTCTTC. It is translated as CASSPRPRNEQFF. This rearrangement joins TRBV28 to TRBJ2-1; D is uncertain. Germline V CDR1 and CDR2: MDHEN, SYDVKM. V shed 5 bases and J shed 6 bases, with 11 bases lying between them. This CDR3 has 13 amino acids.

This clonotype has more than one count but fewer than ten. The V call is TRBV7-9, the J call TRBJ1-6; maybe TRBD1 (6 bases). This CDR3 is built from 13 residues. Per germline, CDR1 SEHNR and CDR2 FQNEAQ (reference sequence). V lost 10 bases to trimming and J lost 7 bases, with 14 bases between them. The CDR3 protein is CATLGQRNSPLHF. CDR3 coding DNA: TGTGCCACCCTTGGACAGAGGAATTCACCCCTCCACTTT.

This chain links TRBV5-4 with TRBJ1-1; 7 bases agree with TRBD1. The CDR3 covers 17 residues. Germline CDR1 is SGHNT and CDR2 is YYREEE (reference sequence). With 3 bases clipped from V and 1 base from J, the junction kept 12 bases outside the gene matches. As DNA, the CDR3 is TGTGCCAGCAGCTGGCGTCCCTTGGGACAGCCGAACACTGAAGCTTTCTTT. It encodes CASSWRPLGQPNTEAFF.

Many counts were recorded for this clonotype. The gene calls are TRBV12-3 or TRBV12-4 and TRBJ2-1; 9 bases map to TRBD2. The ends lost 3 bases at V and 4 bases at J; junction bases unmatched: 7. The CDR3 spans 16 residues. As DNA, the CDR3 is TGTGCCAGCAGTTTTGTGGGACTAGCTAAGTACAATGAGCAGTTCTTC. It specifies CASSFVGLAKYNEQFF.

The chain has TRBV20-1 and TRBJ2-2, with TRBD1 matching 12 bases. The CDR3 is 19 amino acids. J was trimmed by 7 bases and V by 8 bases; bases with no gene match: 23. Germline-derived CDR1 and CDR2 are DFQATT and SNEGSKA (reference sequence). CDR3 amino acids: CSSEILEFRDRGRVGELFF. The CDR3 bases are TGCAGTAGCGAGATTCTGGAATTCCGGGACAGGGGGCGCGTCGGGGAGCTGTTTTTT.

The rearrangement joins TRBV6-5 to TRBJ2-5; 9 bases fit TRBD1. V dropped 7 bases and J dropped 4; count of bases not matched to a gene: 10. The CDR3 extends over 15 amino acids. Germline lookup yields CDR1 MNHEY and CDR2 SVGAGI. Here the CDR3 DNA reads TGTGCCAGCACGCCCCCCAGGGGACAGGGAGAGACCCAGTACTTC. Amino acids: CASTPPRGQGETQYF.

This clonotype has a single count. This chain connects TRBV14 to TRBJ1-2; the D gene is possibly TRBD1 (5 bases). V lost 2 bases, J lost 4 bases, and 8 bases lay in between. The CDR3 extends over 13 amino acids. CDR1 and CDR2 (germline): SGHDN, FVKESK. CDR3 residues: CASSQNRFYGYTF. CDR3 coding DNA: TGTGCCAGCAGCCAAAACAGGTTCTATGGCTACACCTTC. Combining the CDR3 with reference TRBV14 and TRBJ1-2 gives the whole variable domain EAGVTQFPSHSVIEKGQTVTLRCDPISGHDNLYWYRRVMGKEIKFLLHFVKESKQDESGMPNNRFLAERTGGTYSTLKVQPAELEDSGVYFCASSQNRFYGYTFGSGTRLTVV.

V usage is TRBV5-1 and J usage is TRBJ1-6, with unresolved D. V gave up 3 bases and J gave up 8 bases, with 12 bases separating them. Germline V CDR1 and CDR2: SGHRS, YFSETQ. The CDR3 totals 14 residues. The CDR3 bases are TGCGCCAGCAGCTGGAAGATAGCCGATTCACCCCTCCACTTT. Its translation: CASSWKIADSPLHF.

The chain carries TRBV6-5 and TRBJ2-1, with 12 bases identical to TRBD2. Trimming took 2 bases from V and 0 from J; bases not matched to a gene: 14. CDR1 is MNHEY, CDR2 SVGAGI, per germline. The CDR3 is 21 amino acids. The CDR3 DNA is TGTGCCAGCAGTTACCACATAGGGAGGACTAGCGGGGATATCTCCTACAATGAGCAGTTCTTC. It is translated as CASSYHIGRTSGDISYNEQFF.

This clonotype came up a few times. The chain employs TRBV2 and TRBJ2-5, with 11 bases identical to TRBD1. The CDR3 loop spans 14 amino acids. The junction had 4 bases not matched to a gene; V was cut back by 6 bases and J by 4 bases. Germline CDR1 reads SNHLY; CDR2 reads FYNNEI. CDR3: CASRLGQGAETQYF. The CDR3 nucleotides read TGTGCCAGCAGGCTAGGACAGGGGGCAGAGACCCAGTACTTC.

The chain joins TRBV6-6 to TRBJ2-1, with TRBD2 identical over 8 bases. CDR1 MNHNY and CDR2 SVGAGI come from the germline V gene (reference sequence). Trimming at V came to 2 bases and at J to 2 bases, leaving 2 bases not matched to a gene. This CDR3 is built from 15 residues. The CDR3 spells CASSYPGGPYNEQFF. The CDR3 bases are TGTGCCAGCAGTTACCCGGGGGGGCCCTACAATGAGCAGTTCTTC.

V usage is TRBV3-1 and J usage is TRBJ2-3; 7 nucleotides align to TRBD2. Germline values: CDR1 LGHDT, CDR2 YNNKEL (reference sequence). The CDR3 contains 18 residues. The V gene end was trimmed by 0 bases and the J gene end by 2 bases; junction bases not matched to a gene: 11. CDR3 coding DNA: TGTGCCAGCAGCCAAGATTTAACTGCTAGCGGCAACACAGATACGCAGTATTTT. This encodes CASSQDLTASGNTDTQYF.

A few counts support this clonotype. The V call is TRBV28, the J call TRBJ2-2, with D perhaps TRBD2 (5 bases). The CDR3 consists of 16 residues. Trimming stripped 6 bases from V and 1 base from J, with 15 bases between. Germline V gives CDR1 MDHEN, CDR2 SYDVKM. CDR3 in amino acids: CASSPVEGMNTGELFF. The CDR3 region has the DNA TGTGCCAGCAGCCCCGTCGAGGGTATGAACACCGGGGAGCTGTTTTTT.

In its sample, this clonotype was seen many times. The rearrangement joins TRBV7-6 to TRBJ2-5; D unclear. The CDR3 sequence is 12 residues long. The V gene's germline CDR1 is SGHVS and CDR2 FNYEAQ. V was cut by 4 bases and J by 5 bases, with 8 bases left in between. As DNA, the CDR3 is TGTGCCAGCAGCTCCGACGAGGAGACCCAGTACTTC. Protein sequence: CASSSDEETQYF.

This clonotype appeared a few times. The V and J genes are TRBV12-3 or TRBV12-4 and TRBJ2-2, with 9 bases that match TRBD1. J lost 9 bases, V lost 5 bases, and 10 bases had no gene match. This CDR3 has 15 residues. CDR3 DNA: TGTGCCAGCAGTAAACCGGGACAGGGTCGAAGGGAGCTGTTTTTT. It codes for CASSKPGQGRRELFF.

There are many counts of this clonotype. V usage is TRBV7-8 and J usage is TRBJ2-3; D ambiguous. Deletions cut 1 base from V and 1 base from J, with 9 bases between. Germline V gene sequence: CDR1 SGHVS, CDR2 FQNEAQ. CDR3 size: 15 residues. CDR3 sequence (DNA): TGTGCCAGCAGCTTAGGGTTACTGGGCACAGATACGCAGTATTTT. Translated, it gives CASSLGLLGTDTQYF.

About this clonotype: No conserved phenylalanine or tryptophan is present at the end of the CDR3, so a read error is the likely explanation. The V call is TRBV7-9, the J call TRBJ1-2; D gene uncertain. Deletions cut 1 base from V and 6 bases from J, with 6 bases between. This CDR3 contains 12 residues. The V gene's germline CDR1 is SEHNR and CDR2 FQNEAQ (reference sequence). The CDR3 coding sequence is TGTGCCAGCAGCTTAGAGGGAAATGGCTACACCTTG. Translated: CASSLEGNGYTL.